These 14 T cell receptor beta chains came from one sample sequenced in a study of blood T cell repertoires in COVID-19. Measured with immunoSEQ multiplex PCR; TCRdb has only the in-frame clones, and not every one. The sample yields 90,000 to 150,000 clones, 87% seen once. The specimen sequenced was peripheral blood. The receptors were gathered from a woman aged 45 to 65 with acute or convalescent COVID-19.

The chain carries TRBV4-3 and TRBJ1-4; possible D gene TRBD1, 5 bases. CDR3 length: 15 amino acids. V was pared by 0 bases and J by 6 bases, with 11 bases between. Germline V gene lookup returns CDR1 LGHNA and CDR2 YSLEER. CDR3 protein: CASSQEGGSDEKLFF. The CDR3 bases are TGCGCCAGCAGCCAAGAGGGGGGATCGGATGAAAAACTGTTTTTT.

The chain recombines TRBV5-6 with TRBJ2-1; TRBD2 matches 9 bases. The V segment lost 5 bases and the J segment 3 bases; nucleotides outside the gene matches: 6. The CDR3 is made up of 15 amino acids. The germline gives CDR1 SGHDT, CDR2 YYEEEE. The CDR3 is CASSPGLADYNEQFF. The DNA of the CDR3 is TGTGCCAGCAGTCCGGGACTAGCAGACTACAATGAGCAGTTCTTC.

The rearrangement uses TRBV3-1 (or the pseudogene TRBV3-2) and TRBJ2-3; TRBD2 agrees at 13 bases. Trimming removed 4 bases from V and 6 bases from J; junction bases left unmatched: 13. Looked up from germline, CDR1 is LGHDT and CDR2 is YNNKEL (reference sequence). CDR3 length: 18 amino acids. CDR3 region: CASSRDLGLAGPWDTQYF. The CDR3 nucleotides are TGTGCCAGCAGCCGTGATTTGGGACTAGCGGGGCCCTGGGATACGCAGTATTTT.

The V call is TRBV29-1, the J call TRBJ2-7, with D perhaps TRBD1 (5 bases). This CDR3 is 12 amino acids long. Looked up from germline, CDR1 is SQVTM and CDR2 is ANQGSEA. V lost 7 bases and J 0 bases, leaving 10 bases between the germline ends. The CDR3 nucleotides read TGCAGCGGGAAGGACACCTCCTACGAGCAGTACTTC. Translated: CSGKDTSYEQYF.

This chain joins TRBV20-1 and TRBJ1-5, with 7 bases aligning to TRBD1. V was pared by 3 bases and J by 6 bases, with 8 bases of the junction left unmatched. Germline CDR1 reads DFQATT; CDR2 reads SNEGSKA (reference sequence). This CDR3 is built from 14 residues. CDR3: CSASSTGFPQPQHF. The CDR3 DNA sequence: TGCAGTGCTAGTTCGACAGGGTTCCCTCAGCCCCAGCATTTT.

The chain is built from TRBV6-5 and TRBJ2-1; TRBD2 matches 8 bases. The CDR3 contains 14 residues. The V gene's germline CDR1 is MNHEY and CDR2 SVGAGI. The V segment lost 6 bases and the J segment 7 bases; nucleotides outside the gene matches: 8. The CDR3: CASSGSGSANEQFF. The CDR3 DNA is TGTGCCAGCAGCGGCAGCGGGAGTGCGAATGAGCAGTTCTTC.

The chain carries TRBV18 and TRBJ2-3; 10 nucleotides agree with TRBD2. V shed 5 bases, J shed 0 bases, and the junction held 14 bases outside the gene matches. Per the germline V gene, CDR1 is KGHSH and CDR2 is LQKENI. The CDR3 runs 19 residues. CDR3 coding DNA: TGTGCCAGCTCAGGACCGCGGGAAGCGGGAGGGCCGAGCACAGATACGCAGTATTTT. Its protein is CASSGPREAGGPSTDTQYF.

The V and J genes are TRBV7-2 and TRBJ2-5; possibly TRBD1 for D (5 bases). The germline CDR1 and CDR2 sequences are SGHTA and FQGNSA. V lost 3 bases and J 2 bases, leaving 10 bases between the germline ends. The CDR3 has 14 residues. CDR3 residues: CASSFPQGQETQYF. The CDR3 bases are TGTGCCAGCAGCTTCCCCCAGGGACAAGAGACCCAGTACTTC.

V gene TRBV29-1 combines with J gene TRBJ2-1; D not resolved. The V gene's germline CDR1 is SQVTM and CDR2 ANQGSEA. The CDR3 has 15 residues. Between the trimmed V and J ends, which lost 0 bases and 5 bases, there was a span of 14 bases. CDR3: CSVEESFSFDNEQFF. In nucleotides, the CDR3 is TGCAGCGTTGAAGAAAGCTTTAGTTTTGACAATGAGCAGTTCTTC.

The CDR3 DNA sequence: TGTGCCTGGAGGACTAGCGGGGGGAATGAGCAGTTCTTC. Its protein product is CAWRTSGGNEQFF. V gene TRBV30 combines with J gene TRBJ2-1; 13 nucleotides match TRBD2. V trimming: 3 bases; J trimming: 7 bases; junction bases outside the gene matches: 0. The CDR3 has 13 amino acids. CDR1 is GTSNPN, CDR2 SVGIG, per germline (reference sequence).

V is TRBV4-3 and J is TRBJ1-1; a possible D gene is TRBD1 (5 bases). The CDR3 covers 16 residues. Germline CDR1 and CDR2: LGHNA and YSLEER. V shed 2 bases and J shed 1 base, with 14 bases lying between them. The CDR3 loop is CASSQNPPDTNTEAFF. CDR3 DNA: TGCGCCAGCAGCCAAAATCCCCCGGACACGAACACTGAAGCTTTCTTT.

The J gene is TRBJ1-2, the V gene TRBV5-1; the match to TRBD1 covers 11 bases. J gave up 8 bases and V 4 bases, and 10 bases lay outside the gene matches. Per germline, CDR1 SGHRS and CDR2 YFSETQ. The CDR3 length is 15 residues. This CDR3 reads CASSASGTGGLGYTF. The DNA of the CDR3 is TGCGCCAGCAGCGCGTCCGGGACAGGGGGTTTGGGCTACACCTTC.

This clone has only one observation. V gene TRBV6-2 or TRBV6-3 combines with J gene TRBJ1-4, with TRBD1 matching 9 bases. The V gene end was trimmed by 0 bases and the J gene end by 5 bases; junction bases not matched to a gene: 7. The CDR3 has 17 amino acids. Germline CDR1 MNHEY, CDR2 SVGEGT. The CDR3 DNA reads as TGTGCCAGCAGTTACTCGACTTCCGGGACAGGGAATGAAAAACTGTTTTTT. Protein product: CASSYSTSGTGNEKLFF.

The V call is TRBV18, the J call TRBJ2-7; 10 bases line up with TRBD1. CDR3 length: 14 residues. V shed 3 bases, J shed 5 bases, and the junction held 4 bases outside the gene matches. The germline V gene has CDR1 KGHSH and CDR2 LQKENI. Written as DNA, the CDR3 is TGTGCCAGCTCACCGTTCGACAGGGGGCACGAGCAGTACTTC. Translated: CASSPFDRGHEQYF.